The 31 T cell receptor beta chains given below trace back to one sample, sequenced in a study of blood T cell repertoires in COVID-19. The data were produced by immunoSEQ multiplex PCR, yet TCRdb's version contains in-frame clones alone and is incomplete. The sample includes about 360,000 clones, approximately 86% seen only once; the top ten take 7.1%. Input material: peripheral blood. These receptors were obtained from a woman aged 60 to 75 with COVID-19, enrolled during active disease.

The V call is TRBV2, the J call TRBJ1-1, with TRBD1 identical over 7 bases. This CDR3 has 14 amino acids. The V and J ends lost 8 bases and 4 bases, in that order; junction bases with no gene match: 10. The germline V gene has CDR1 SNHLY and CDR2 FYNNEI. Here the CDR3 reads CASVEESGGTEAFF. The DNA of the CDR3 is TGTGCCAGCGTGGAGGAGTCAGGGGGCACTGAAGCTTTCTTT.

The chain combines TRBV29-1 with TRBJ2-2; possible D gene TRBD1, 5 bases. This CDR3 has 14 amino acids. V gave up 3 bases and J gave up 1 base, with 9 bases separating them. Germline CDR1 is SQVTM and CDR2 is ANQGSEA. CDR3 nucleotides: TGCAGCGTTGAGGGGCTTCTGAACACCGGGGAGCTGTTTTTT. Translated: CSVEGLLNTGELFF.

V and J are TRBV24-1 and TRBJ2-3; D perhaps matches TRBD1 (5 bases). Germline V CDR1 and CDR2: KGHDR, SFDVKD. This CDR3 is 16 amino acids long. V dropped 8 bases and J dropped 4 bases, with 21 bases sitting between them. The CDR3 is CATTQYPQVWPDTQYF. As DNA, the CDR3 is TGTGCCACCACCCAATACCCACAGGTCTGGCCAGATACGCAGTATTTT.

This rearrangement joins TRBV27 to TRBJ1-2; 9 positions match TRBD1. The V and J ends lost 5 bases and 4 bases, in that order; junction bases with no gene match: 8. This CDR3 has 15 amino acids. Germline lookup yields CDR1 MNHEY and CDR2 SMNVEV (reference sequence). This CDR3 is CASSPRTGGSYGYTF. CDR3 bases: TGTGCCAGCAGTCCCCGCACAGGGGGCAGCTATGGCTACACCTTC.

The genes are TRBV5-1 and TRBJ1-2, with a tentative D call TRBD1 (5 bases). V shed 4 bases and J shed 0 bases, with 16 bases lying between them. Germline loops: CDR1 SGHRS, CDR2 YFSETQ. This CDR3 is built from 16 residues. The CDR3 is CASSRDRPNSNYGYTF. The CDR3 DNA sequence: TGCGCCAGCAGCCGCGACAGACCGAATTCTAACTATGGCTACACCTTC.

CDR3 in amino acids: CASSPSSGQGALGYTF. As DNA, the CDR3 is TGCGCCAGCAGCCCCTCTTCGGGACAGGGGGCACTTGGCTACACCTTC. The rearrangement links TRBV4-1 to TRBJ1-2, with 12 bases aligning to TRBD1. The V gene's germline CDR1 is MGHRA and CDR2 YSYEKL. The CDR3 is 16 amino acids. With 4 bases clipped from V and 7 bases from J, the junction kept 10 bases outside the gene matches.

The chain couples TRBV7-9 to TRBJ1-4, with D uncertain. The CDR3 totals 14 residues. Looked up from germline, CDR1 is SEHNR and CDR2 is FQNEAQ (reference sequence). Trimming took 5 bases from V and 0 from J, leaving 7 bases between them. The CDR3 sequence: CASSPGSTNEKLFF. CDR3 DNA: TGTGCCAGCAGCCCGGGATCAACTAATGAAAAACTGTTTTTT.

CDR3 sequence reads: CASSIGTGVRYGYTF. CDR3 nucleotides: TGTGCCAGTAGTATCGGGACAGGGGTCCGGTATGGCTACACCTTC. The genes are TRBV19 and TRBJ1-2, with TRBD1 matching 10 bases. The CDR3 loop spans 15 amino acids. Germline V gene lookup returns CDR1 LNHDA and CDR2 SQIVND (reference sequence). V lost 3 bases and J lost 5; bases outside the gene matches: 6.

The J gene is TRBJ2-1, the V gene TRBV5-1, with TRBD2 matching 13 bases. Germline V CDR1 and CDR2: SGHRS, YFSETQ. CDR3 length: 14 residues. Unmatched junction bases numbered 9, after V lost 3 bases and J lost 15 bases. The CDR3 DNA reads TGCGCCAGCAGCTCCGGGACTAGCGGGGCGGAACGGTTCTTC. This gives the protein CASSSGTSGAERFF.

The chain has TRBV19 and TRBJ1-2; D gene unclear. V shed 6 bases and J shed 4 bases, with 6 bases lying between them. The CDR3 is made up of 11 amino acids. Germline V CDR1 and CDR2: LNHDA, SQIVND (reference sequence). The CDR3 reads CASREFYGYTF. The DNA for the CDR3 is TGTGCCAGTAGGGAGTTCTATGGCTACACCTTC.

The chain is built from TRBV11-2 and TRBJ2-2, with TRBD1 matching 7 bases. J gave up 7 bases and V 6 bases, and 11 bases lay outside the gene matches. The germline V gene has CDR1 SGHAT and CDR2 FQNNGV. CDR3 length equals 15 residues. CDR3 protein: CASSTTGIFGGELFF. The CDR3 DNA sequence: TGTGCCAGCAGTACGACAGGGATTTTCGGCGGGGAGCTGTTTTTT.

The J gene is TRBJ2-5, the V gene TRBV10-3; D might be TRBD2 (5 bases). Germline V lookup: CDR1 ENHRY, CDR2 SYGVKD. Between the trimmed V and J ends, which lost 4 bases and 4 bases, there was a span of 16 bases. The CDR3 has 15 amino acids. The chain's CDR3 is CAISGRGARVETQYF. CDR3 nucleotide sequence: TGTGCCATCAGTGGCCGGGGAGCGAGGGTAGAGACCCAGTACTTC.

This chain links TRBV4-2 with TRBJ1-2; D not certain. The V end lost 0 bases, the J end lost 7 bases, and 15 bases lay between the germline ends. The germline V gene encodes CDR1 LGHNA and CDR2 YNFKEQ. The CDR3 loop spans 15 amino acids. Here the CDR3 reads CASSQDWALSGGYTF. In nucleotides, the CDR3 is TGTGCCAGCAGCCAAGATTGGGCGCTGAGTGGTGGCTACACCTTC.

The count of this clone is one. The chain carries TRBV5-1 and TRBJ2-5; TRBD1 matches at 7 bases. Germline lookup yields CDR1 SGHRS and CDR2 YFSETQ. The V and J ends lost 1 base and 2 bases, in that order; junction bases with no gene match: 11. This CDR3 has 17 amino acids. Here the CDR3 reads CASSLQAGDSRQETQYF. The CDR3 nucleotides are TGCGCCAGCAGCTTGCAAGCTGGGGACAGTAGGCAAGAGACCCAGTACTTC.

CDR3 amino acids: CASSGQQETQYF. CDR3 bases: TGTGCCAGCAGTGGGCAGCAAGAGACCCAGTACTTC. V is TRBV2 and J is TRBJ2-5; the D is unclear. Germline V gene lookup returns CDR1 SNHLY and CDR2 FYNNEI. V was shortened by 4 bases and J by 2 bases, with 5 bases between the two germline ends. The CDR3 extends over 12 amino acids.

This chain joins TRBV4-2 and TRBJ2-3; D ambiguous. The CDR3 loop spans 11 amino acids. In germline, CDR1 is LGHNA, CDR2 YNFKEQ. V lost 2 bases to trimming and J lost 5 bases, with 2 bases between them. This chain's CDR3 is CASSQLDTQYF. DNA of the CDR3: TGTGCCAGCAGCCAACTAGATACGCAGTATTTT.

The chain recombines TRBV7-2 with TRBJ2-3; possibly TRBD1 for D (6 bases). The CDR3 length is 20 residues. Germline V CDR1 and CDR2: SGHTA, FQGNSA. V dropped 0 bases and J dropped 0 bases, with 22 bases sitting between them. CDR3 bases: TGTGCCAGCAGCTTAGCAGCCCCCCCGGTGATGACAGGTAGCACAGATACGCAGTATTTT. Amino acid sequence: CASSLAAPPVMTGSTDTQYF.

The V and J genes are TRBV7-9 and TRBJ1-5; weak D call: TRBD1 (5 bases). Trimming took off 5 bases at V and 4 bases at J, with 18 bases between the two ends. Germline loops: CDR1 SEHNR, CDR2 FQNEAQ (reference sequence). The CDR3 consists of 16 residues. CDR3 sequence: CASSPTGSRANQPQHF. CDR3 nucleotide sequence: TGTGCCAGCAGCCCAACCGGGTCCAGGGCAAATCAGCCCCAGCATTTT.

The chain recombines TRBV4-2 with TRBJ2-1, with TRBD2 matching 8 bases. The CDR3 is made up of 15 amino acids. Germline V CDR1 and CDR2: LGHNA, YNFKEQ. The trim removed 5 bases at V and 0 bases at J, leaving 3 bases unmatched. The CDR3 DNA reads TGTGCCAGCAGCACCGGGGGGGTCTCCTACAATGAGCAGTTCTTC. Translated: CASSTGGVSYNEQFF.

This clone was found a few times. This chain joins TRBV2 and TRBJ1-2; possible D gene TRBD1, 5 bases. CDR3 length: 11 amino acids. Trimming pared 8 bases from V and 5 bases from J, leaving 9 bases between. Germline CDR1 is SNHLY and CDR2 is FYNNEI. CDR3 bases: TGTGCCAGCGGTCCAGGGTATGGCTACACCTTC. Translation gives CASGPGYGYTF.

The rearrangement links TRBV7-9 to TRBJ1-3; D uncertain. The CDR3 is 14 amino acids. CDR1 is SEHNR and CDR2 is FQNEAQ in the germline V gene (reference sequence). V was trimmed by 3 bases and J by 4 bases, leaving 10 bases between them. The CDR3 nucleotides read TGTGCCAGCAGCTTCGGGATGGAGGGAAACACCATATATTTT. Translation: CASSFGMEGNTIYF.

The gene calls are TRBV13 and TRBJ2-7; TRBD1 matches at 7 bases. With V trimmed by 4 bases and J by 7 bases, 16 bases remained unmatched. CDR1 PRHDT and CDR2 FYEKMQ come from the germline V gene (reference sequence). This CDR3 is 16 amino acids long. The CDR3 region has the DNA TGTGCCAGCAGCTCACGAGAGACAGGGTTGACGGGAGAGCAGTACTTC. Encoded protein: CASSSRETGLTGEQYF.

This clone was picked up a small number of times. The V call is TRBV9, the J call TRBJ1-3, with D perhaps matching TRBD1 (6 bases). Trimming left V 4 bases short and J 4 bases short, with 15 bases between. Germline V gene data show CDR1 as SGDLS and CDR2 as YYNGEE. The CDR3 covers 15 residues. The CDR3 protein is CASSSTGMAGNTIYF. CDR3 DNA sequence: TGTGCCAGCAGCTCCACAGGGATGGCAGGAAACACCATATATTTT.

This clone was detected a few times. This rearrangement joins TRBV7-9 to TRBJ2-1; 10 bases are a match to TRBD2. Looked up from germline, CDR1 is SEHNR and CDR2 is FQNEAQ (reference sequence). Losses at the gene ends were 1 base for V and 9 bases for J; bases not matched to a gene: 6. The CDR3 is 15 residues long. CDR3 amino acids: CASSLGAGGIGEQFF. The CDR3 DNA sequence: TGTGCCAGCAGCTTAGGAGCGGGGGGGATTGGTGAGCAGTTCTTC.

The V gene is TRBV7-9, the J gene TRBJ2-3; D may be TRBD1 (6 bases). Per germline, CDR1 SEHNR and CDR2 FQNEAQ (reference sequence). Trimming cost V 5 bases and J 4 bases, with 10 bases left between them. The CDR3 covers 13 residues. Here the CDR3 DNA reads TGTGCCAGCAGCGAACAGGGATCAGATACGCAGTATTTT. This translates into CASSEQGSDTQYF.

In nucleotides, the CDR3 is TGTGCCAGCAAATCCAGGGGCAGGGTTAATTCACCCCTCCACTTT. Its translation is CASKSRGRVNSPLHF. The rearrangement joins TRBV7-6 to TRBJ1-6; D perhaps matches TRBD1 (6 bases). Germline CDR1 and CDR2: SGHVS and FNYEAQ. V lost 7 bases and J 6 bases, leaving 16 bases between the germline ends. The CDR3 spans 15 residues. Supplemented by reference TRBV7-6 and TRBJ1-6, the full variable domain reads GAGVSQSPRYKVTKRGQDVALRCDPISGHVSLYWYRQALGQGPEFLTYFNYEAQQDKSGLPNDRFSAERPEGSISTLTIQRTEQRDSAMYRCASKSRGRVNSPLHFGNGTRLTVT.

As DNA, the CDR3 is TGTGCCAGCAGTTCCCGGGGGGGGGCTGAAGATACGCAGTATTTT. This gives the protein CASSSRGGAEDTQYF. The rearrangement joins TRBV6-6 to TRBJ2-3, with 8 positions matching TRBD2. V shed 4 bases, J shed 5 bases, and the junction held 8 bases outside the gene matches. The CDR3 contains 15 residues. Looked up from germline, CDR1 is MNHNY and CDR2 is SVGAGI (reference sequence).

This clone is a singleton in its sample. The chain uses TRBV21-1 and TRBJ1-4; the DNA was not used to check the table's D call, TRBD1. TRBV21-1 is listed as a pseudogene. The CDR3 has 17 amino acids. CDR3 nucleotides: TGTGCCAGCAGCAAAAACGAATCGACAGGGGGACGGGAAAAACTGTTTTTT. This codes for CASSKNESTGGREKLFF.

V and J are TRBV29-1 and TRBJ1-1, with D tentatively TRBD1 (5 bases). The germline gives CDR1 SQVTM, CDR2 ANQGSEA. CDR3 length: 13 amino acids. V lost 0 bases and J 8 bases, leaving 13 bases between the germline ends. CDR3 region: CSVEDLRGGEAFF. CDR3 DNA: TGCAGCGTTGAAGATCTTCGTGGGGGGGAAGCTTTCTTT.

This rearrangement joins TRBV11-2 to TRBJ1-2, with 9 nucleotides matching TRBD1. The CDR3 extends over 15 amino acids. V lost 2 bases to trimming and J lost 8 bases; unmatched junction nucleotides: 9. Per germline, CDR1 SGHAT and CDR2 FQNNGV. The CDR3 is CASSLYIGQGYGYTF. DNA for the CDR3: TGTGCCAGCAGCTTATACATTGGACAGGGGTACGGCTACACCTTC. Together with reference TRBV11-2 and TRBJ1-2, the CDR3 gives the full variable domain: EAGVAQSPRYKIIEKRQSVAFWCNPISGHATLYWYQQILGQGPKLLIQFQNNGVVDDSQLPKDRFSAERLKGVDSTLKIQPAKLEDSAVYLCASSLYIGQGYGYTFGSGTRLTVV.

The rearrangement uses TRBV3-1 (or the pseudogene TRBV3-2) and TRBJ2-3, with D possibly matching TRBD2 (7 bases). V gave up 3 bases and J gave up 4 bases, with 20 bases separating them. The CDR3 extends over 17 amino acids. Germline CDR1 LGHDT, CDR2 YNNKEL (reference sequence). The CDR3 sequence is CASSQASWGGAADTQYF. Written as DNA, the CDR3 is TGTGCCAGCAGCCAGGCCTCTTGGGGGGGGGCCGCAGATACGCAGTATTTT.